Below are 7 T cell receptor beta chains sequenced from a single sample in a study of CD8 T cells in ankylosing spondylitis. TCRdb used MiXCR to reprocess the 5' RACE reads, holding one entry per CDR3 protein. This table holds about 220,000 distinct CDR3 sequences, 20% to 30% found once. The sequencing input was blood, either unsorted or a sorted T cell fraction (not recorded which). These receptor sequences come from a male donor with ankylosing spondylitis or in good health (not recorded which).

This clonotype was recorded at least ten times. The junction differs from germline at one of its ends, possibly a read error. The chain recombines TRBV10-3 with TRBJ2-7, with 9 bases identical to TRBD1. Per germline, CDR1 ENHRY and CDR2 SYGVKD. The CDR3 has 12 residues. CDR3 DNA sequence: TGTGCCATCAGTGAGTTGGACAGGGGTATTTCTTTC. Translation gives CAISELDRGISF.

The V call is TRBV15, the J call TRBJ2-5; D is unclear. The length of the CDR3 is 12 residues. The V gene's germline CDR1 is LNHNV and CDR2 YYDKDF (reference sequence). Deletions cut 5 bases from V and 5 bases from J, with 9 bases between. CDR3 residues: CATSYLAETQYF. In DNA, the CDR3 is TGTGCCACCAGCTACTTGGCGGAGACCCAGTACTTC. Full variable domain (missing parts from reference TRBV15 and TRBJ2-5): DAMVIQNPRYQVTQFGKPVTLSCSQTLNHNVMYWYQQKSSQAPKLLFHYYDKDFNNEADTPDNFQSRRPNTSFCFLDIRSPGLGDTAMYLCATSYLAETQYFGPGTRLLVL.

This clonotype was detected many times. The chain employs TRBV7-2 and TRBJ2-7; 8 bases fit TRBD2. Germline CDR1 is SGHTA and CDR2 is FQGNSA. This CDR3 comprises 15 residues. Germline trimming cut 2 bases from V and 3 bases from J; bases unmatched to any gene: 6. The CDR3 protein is CASSLRAGGVYEQYF. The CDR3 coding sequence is TGTGCCAGCAGCTTACGGGCGGGAGGCGTCTACGAGCAGTACTTC.

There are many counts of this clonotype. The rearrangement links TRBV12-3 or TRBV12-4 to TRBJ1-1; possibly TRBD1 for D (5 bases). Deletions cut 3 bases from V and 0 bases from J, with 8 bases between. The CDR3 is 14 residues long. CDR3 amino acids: CASSFQGLNTEAFF. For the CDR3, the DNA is TGTGCCAGCAGTTTCCAGGGATTGAACACTGAAGCTTTCTTT.

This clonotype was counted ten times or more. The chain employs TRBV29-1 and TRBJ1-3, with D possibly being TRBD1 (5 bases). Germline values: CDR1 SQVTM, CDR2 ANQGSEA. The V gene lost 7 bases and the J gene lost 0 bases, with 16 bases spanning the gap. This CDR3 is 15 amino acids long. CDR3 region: CSASRDANSGNTIYF. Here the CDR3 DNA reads TGCAGCGCTAGCCGGGACGCCAACTCTGGAAACACCATATATTTT.

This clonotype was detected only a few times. The CDR3, as DNA: TGTGCCAGCAGTTACTCGACTAGCGGCAGGTCAGCTAAAGAGACCCAGTACTTC. This translates into CASSYSTSGRSAKETQYF. The chain joins TRBV6-5 to TRBJ2-5; the match to TRBD2 covers 9 bases. The germline gives CDR1 MNHEY, CDR2 SVGAGI. The CDR3 totals 18 residues. V lost 0 bases and J lost 3; bases outside the gene matches: 11.

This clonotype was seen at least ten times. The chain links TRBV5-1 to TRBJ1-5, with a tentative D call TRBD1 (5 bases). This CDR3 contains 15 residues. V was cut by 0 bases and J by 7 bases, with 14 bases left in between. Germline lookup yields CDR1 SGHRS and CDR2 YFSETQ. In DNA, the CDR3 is TGCGCCAGCAGCTTGGAGGGGACCCGTGGGCAGCCCCAGCATTTT. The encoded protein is CASSLEGTRGQPQHF.